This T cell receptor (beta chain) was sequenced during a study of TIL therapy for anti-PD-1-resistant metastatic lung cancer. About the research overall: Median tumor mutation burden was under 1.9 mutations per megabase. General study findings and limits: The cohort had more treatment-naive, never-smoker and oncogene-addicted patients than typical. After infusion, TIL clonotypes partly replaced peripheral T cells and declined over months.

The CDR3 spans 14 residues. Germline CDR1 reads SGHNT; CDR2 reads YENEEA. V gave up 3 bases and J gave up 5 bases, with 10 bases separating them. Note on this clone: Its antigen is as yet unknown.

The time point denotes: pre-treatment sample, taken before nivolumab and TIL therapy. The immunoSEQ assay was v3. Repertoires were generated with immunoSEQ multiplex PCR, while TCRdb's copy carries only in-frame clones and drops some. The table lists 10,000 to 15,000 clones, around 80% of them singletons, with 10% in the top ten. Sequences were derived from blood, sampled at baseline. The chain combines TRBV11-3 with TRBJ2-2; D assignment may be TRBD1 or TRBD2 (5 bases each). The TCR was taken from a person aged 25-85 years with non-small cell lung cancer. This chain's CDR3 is CASSFEGRTGELFF. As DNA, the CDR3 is TGTGCCAGCAGCTTCGAGGGGCGGACCGGGGAGCTGTTTTTT. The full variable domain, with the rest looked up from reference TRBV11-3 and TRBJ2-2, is EAGVVQSPRYKIIEKKQPVAFWCNPISGHNTLYWYLQNLGQGPELLIRYENEEAVDDSQLPKDRFSAERLKGVDSTLKIQPAELGDSAVYLCASSFEGRTGELFFGEGSRLTVL.